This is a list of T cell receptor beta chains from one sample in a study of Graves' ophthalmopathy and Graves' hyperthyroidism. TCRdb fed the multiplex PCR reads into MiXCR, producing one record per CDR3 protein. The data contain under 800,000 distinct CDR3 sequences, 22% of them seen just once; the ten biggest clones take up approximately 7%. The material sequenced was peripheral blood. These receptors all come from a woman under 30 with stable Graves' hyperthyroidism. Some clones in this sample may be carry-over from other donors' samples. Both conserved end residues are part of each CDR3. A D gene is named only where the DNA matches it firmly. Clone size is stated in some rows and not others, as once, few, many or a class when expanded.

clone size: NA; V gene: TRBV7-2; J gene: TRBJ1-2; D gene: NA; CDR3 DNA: TGTGCCAGCAGCTTAGCGCCTTGGGTCGATGGCTACACCTTC; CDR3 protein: CASSLAPWVDGYTF
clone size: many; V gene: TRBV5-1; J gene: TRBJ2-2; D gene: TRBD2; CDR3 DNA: TGCGCCAGCAGCCCGTACTCTAGCGGGGGGAACACCGGGGAGCTGTTTTTT; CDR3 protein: CASSPYSSGGNTGELFF
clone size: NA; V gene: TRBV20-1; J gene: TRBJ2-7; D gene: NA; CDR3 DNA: TGCAGTGCTAGGGGGGGCCCCCCGGGCGAGCAGTACTTC; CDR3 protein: CSARGGPPGEQYF
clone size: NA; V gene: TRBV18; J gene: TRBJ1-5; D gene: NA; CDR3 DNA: TGTGCCAGCTCACCGGATGTACAGGGCCCCCAGCCCCAGCATTTT; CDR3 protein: CASSPDVQGPQPQHF
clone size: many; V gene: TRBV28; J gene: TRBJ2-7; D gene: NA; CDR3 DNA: TGTGCCAGCACCACCCCTTTCTTTGACGGGGTAGCCTACGAGCAGTACTTC; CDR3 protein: CASTTPFFDGVAYEQYF
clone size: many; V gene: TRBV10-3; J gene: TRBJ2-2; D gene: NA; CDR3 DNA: TGTGCCATCAGTGAGCGCGGGCCACCTCCGAACACCGGGGAGCTGTTTTTT; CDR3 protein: CAISERGPPPNTGELFF
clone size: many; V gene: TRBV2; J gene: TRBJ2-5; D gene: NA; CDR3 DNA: TGTGCCAGCAGTGTACAGCGTCTGGGGGCAGAGACCCAGTACTTC; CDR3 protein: CASSVQRLGAETQYF
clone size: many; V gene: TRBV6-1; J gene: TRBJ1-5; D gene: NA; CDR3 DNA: TGTGCCAGCAGTCTGCAGGGGCATCAGCCCCAGCATTTT; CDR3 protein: CASSLQGHQPQHF
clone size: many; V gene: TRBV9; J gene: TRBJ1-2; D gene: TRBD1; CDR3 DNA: TGTGCCAGCAGCGTGGGACAGGGGGACGGCTACACCTTC; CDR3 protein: CASSVGQGDGYTF
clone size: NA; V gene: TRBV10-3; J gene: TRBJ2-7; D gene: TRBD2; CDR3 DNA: TGTGCCATCAGTGGGGAGCGGGAGGGCAACGAGCAGTACTTC; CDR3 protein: CAISGEREGNEQYF
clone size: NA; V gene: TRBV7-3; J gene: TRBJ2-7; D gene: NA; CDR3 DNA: TGTGCCAGCAGCCCAAAGAGGGCAGGACCTGACGAGCAGTACTTC; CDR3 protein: CASSPKRAGPDEQYF
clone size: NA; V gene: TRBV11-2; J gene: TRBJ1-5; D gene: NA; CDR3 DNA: TGTGCCAGCAGCTTAACACAGTATAGCAATCAGCCCCAGCATTTT; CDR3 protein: CASSLTQYSNQPQHF
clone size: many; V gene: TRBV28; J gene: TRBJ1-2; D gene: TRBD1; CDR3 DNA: TGCGCCAGCAGCTTGGAGGGGGCGCGCGGCTACACCTTC; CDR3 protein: CASSLEGARGYTF
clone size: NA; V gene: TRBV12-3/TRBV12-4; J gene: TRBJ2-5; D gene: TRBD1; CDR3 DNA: TGTGCCACCAGTGAGTTCAGGGGGGAGACCCAGTACTTC; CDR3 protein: CATSEFRGETQYF
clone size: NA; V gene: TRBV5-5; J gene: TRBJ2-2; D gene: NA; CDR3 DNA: TGTGCCAGCAGCTTGGAGACGGCGAACACCGGGGAGCTGTTTTTT; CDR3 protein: CASSLETANTGELFF
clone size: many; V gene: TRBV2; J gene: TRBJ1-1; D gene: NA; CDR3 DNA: TGTGCCAGCAGTGATCGTCACTCGAACACTGAAGCTTTCTTT; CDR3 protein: CASSDRHSNTEAFF
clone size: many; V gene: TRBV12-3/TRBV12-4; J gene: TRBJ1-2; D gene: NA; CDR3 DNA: TGTGCCAGCAGTTTGGGGGTGAACTATGGCTACACCTTC; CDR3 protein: CASSLGVNYGYTF
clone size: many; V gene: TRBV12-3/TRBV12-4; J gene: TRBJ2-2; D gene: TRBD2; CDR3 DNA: TGTGCCAGCGGAGAGCGGGAGGGCCGCACCGGGGAGCTGTTTTTT; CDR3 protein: CASGEREGRTGELFF
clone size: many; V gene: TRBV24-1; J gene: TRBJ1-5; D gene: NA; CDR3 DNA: TGTGCCACCAGTGATGTCCGGGCAAATCAGCCCCGGCATTTT; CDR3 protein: CATSDVRANQPRHF
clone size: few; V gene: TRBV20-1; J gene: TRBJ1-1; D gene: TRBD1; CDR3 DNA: TGCAGTGCTAGGGCTACCGGGACAGGGGACACTGAAGCTTTCTTT; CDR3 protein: CSARATGTGDTEAFF
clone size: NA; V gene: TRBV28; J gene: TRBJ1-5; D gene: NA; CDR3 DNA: TGTGCCGGGGGGGACTTTAGCAATCAGCCCCAGCATTTT; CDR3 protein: CAGGDFSNQPQHF
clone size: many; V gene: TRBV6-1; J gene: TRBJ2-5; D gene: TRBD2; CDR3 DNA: TGTGCCAGCAGCCGCGGGGGGGAGACCCAGTACTTC; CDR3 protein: CASSRGGETQYF
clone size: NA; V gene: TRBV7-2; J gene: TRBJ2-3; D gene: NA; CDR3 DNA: TGTGCCAGCAGCCTGATTGGGGATCAGCCCCAGTATTTT; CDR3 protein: CASSLIGDQPQYF
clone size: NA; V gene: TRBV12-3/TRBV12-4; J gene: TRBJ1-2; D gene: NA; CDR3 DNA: TGTGCCAGCAGTGCGAACTCGGGACGGACCAACTATGGCTACACCTTC; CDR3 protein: CASSANSGRTNYGYTF
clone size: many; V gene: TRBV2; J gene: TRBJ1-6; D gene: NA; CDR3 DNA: NA; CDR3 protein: CASILGSTGNSPLHF
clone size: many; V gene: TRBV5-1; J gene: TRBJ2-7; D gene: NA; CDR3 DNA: TGCGCCAGCAGCCCCGGGACTTGGCAAGAAGAGCAGTACTTC; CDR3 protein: CASSPGTWQEEQYF
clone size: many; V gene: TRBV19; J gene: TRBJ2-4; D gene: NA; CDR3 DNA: TGTGCCAGTCGGGCCCGAGGCGGTGGGGACATTCAGTACTTC; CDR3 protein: CASRARGGGDIQYF
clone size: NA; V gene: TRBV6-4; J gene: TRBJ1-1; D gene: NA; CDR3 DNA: TGTGCCAGCATCCGGGGGGACGATGAGAACACTGAAGCTTTCTTT; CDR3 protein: CASIRGDDENTEAFF
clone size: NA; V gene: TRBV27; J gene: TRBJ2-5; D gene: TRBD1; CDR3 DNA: TGTGCCAGCAGTACTCCGGGACAGGGTCGTAGGGAGACCCAGTACTTC; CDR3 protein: CASSTPGQGRRETQYF
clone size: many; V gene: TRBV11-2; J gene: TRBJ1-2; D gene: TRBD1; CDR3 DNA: TGTGCCAGCAGCTTACCGGGACAGTTCTATGGCTACACCTTC; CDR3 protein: CASSLPGQFYGYTF
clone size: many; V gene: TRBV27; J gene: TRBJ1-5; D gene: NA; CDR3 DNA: TGTGCCAGCAGTTTCCGGGGGCATAGCAATCAGCCCCAGCATTTT; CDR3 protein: CASSFRGHSNQPQHF
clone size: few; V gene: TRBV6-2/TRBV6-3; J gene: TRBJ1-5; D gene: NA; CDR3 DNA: TGTGCCAGCAGTTATTGGCAGGGAAAGAGACAGCCCCAGCATTTT; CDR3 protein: CASSYWQGKRQPQHF
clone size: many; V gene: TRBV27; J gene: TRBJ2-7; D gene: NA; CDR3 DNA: TGTGCCAGCAGTTACGGAGATACCTACGAGCAGTACTTC; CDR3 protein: CASSYGDTYEQYF
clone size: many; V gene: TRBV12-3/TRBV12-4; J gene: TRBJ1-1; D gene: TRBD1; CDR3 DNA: TGTGCCAGCAGTTTTAGGACAGGGGACCTGAACACTGAAGCTTTCTTT; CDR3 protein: CASSFRTGDLNTEAFF
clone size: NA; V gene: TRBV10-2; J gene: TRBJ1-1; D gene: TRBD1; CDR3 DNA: TGCGCCAGCAATGCAGGGACAGTGAACACTGAAGCTTTCTTT; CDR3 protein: CASNAGTVNTEAFF
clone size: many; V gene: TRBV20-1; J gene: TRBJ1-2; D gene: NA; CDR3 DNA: TGCAGTGCTAGTCTGGGGGCGGTACGTGGCTACACCTTC; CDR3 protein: CSASLGAVRGYTF
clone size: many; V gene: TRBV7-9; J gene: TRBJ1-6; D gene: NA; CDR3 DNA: TGTGCCAGCAGCTCTCCCCGGGCGGAATCACCCCTCCACTTT; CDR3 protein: CASSSPRAESPLHF
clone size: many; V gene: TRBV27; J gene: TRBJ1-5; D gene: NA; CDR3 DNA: TGTGCCAGCAGTACGGGTGGGAGCAATCAGCCCCAGCATTTT; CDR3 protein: CASSTGGSNQPQHF
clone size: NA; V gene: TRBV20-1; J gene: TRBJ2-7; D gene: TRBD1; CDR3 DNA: TGCAGTGCTAGAGATTTCGACAGGGCAATCCACGAGCAGTACTTC; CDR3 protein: CSARDFDRAIHEQYF